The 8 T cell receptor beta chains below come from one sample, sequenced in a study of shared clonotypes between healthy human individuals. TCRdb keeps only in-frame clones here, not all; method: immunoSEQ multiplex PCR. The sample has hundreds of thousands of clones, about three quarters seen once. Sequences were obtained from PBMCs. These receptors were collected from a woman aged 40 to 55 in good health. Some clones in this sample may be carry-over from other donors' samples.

The CDR3: CSAADEGTQYF. The DNA for the CDR3 is TGCAGCGCCGCCGATGAGGGTACGCAGTATTTT. The chain uses TRBV29-1 and TRBJ2-3, with D possibly matching TRBD2 (5 bases). Germline CDR1 and CDR2: SQVTM and ANQGSEA. Trimming removed 7 bases at V and 8 bases at J, with 13 bases between. The CDR3 is 11 amino acids.

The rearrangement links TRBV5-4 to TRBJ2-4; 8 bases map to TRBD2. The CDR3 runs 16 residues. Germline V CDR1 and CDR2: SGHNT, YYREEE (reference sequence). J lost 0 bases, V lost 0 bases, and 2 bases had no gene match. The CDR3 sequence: CASSLELAGAKNIQYF. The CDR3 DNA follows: TGTGCCAGCAGCTTGGAGCTAGCGGGAGCCAAAAACATTCAGTACTTC.

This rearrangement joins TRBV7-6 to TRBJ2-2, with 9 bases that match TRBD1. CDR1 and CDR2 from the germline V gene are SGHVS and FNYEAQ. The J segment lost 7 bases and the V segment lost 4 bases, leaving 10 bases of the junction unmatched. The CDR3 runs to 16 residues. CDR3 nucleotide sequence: TGTGCCAGCAGCTCACTCGGGACAGGGTCGATCGGGGAGCTGTTTTTT. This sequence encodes CASSSLGTGSIGELFF.

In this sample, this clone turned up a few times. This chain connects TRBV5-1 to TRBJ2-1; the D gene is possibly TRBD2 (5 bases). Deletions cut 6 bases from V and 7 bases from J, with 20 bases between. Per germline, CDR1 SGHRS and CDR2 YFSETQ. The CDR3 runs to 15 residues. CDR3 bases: TGCGCCAGCACCCGGGCGGGCGGCCAAGGGAATGAGCAGTTCTTC. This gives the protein CASTRAGGQGNEQFF.

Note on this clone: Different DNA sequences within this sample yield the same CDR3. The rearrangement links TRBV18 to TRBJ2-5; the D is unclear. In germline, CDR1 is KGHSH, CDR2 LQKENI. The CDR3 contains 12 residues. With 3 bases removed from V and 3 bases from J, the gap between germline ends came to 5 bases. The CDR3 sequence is CASSPSEETQYF. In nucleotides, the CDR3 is TGTGCCAGCTCACCTTCGGAAGAGACCCAGTACTTC.

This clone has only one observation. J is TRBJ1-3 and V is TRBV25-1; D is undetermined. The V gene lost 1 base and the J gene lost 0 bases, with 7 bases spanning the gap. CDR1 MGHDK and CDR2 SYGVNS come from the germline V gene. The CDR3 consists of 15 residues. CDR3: CASSELGHSGNTIYF. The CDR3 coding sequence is TGTGCCAGCAGTGAATTAGGCCACTCTGGAAACACCATATATTTT.

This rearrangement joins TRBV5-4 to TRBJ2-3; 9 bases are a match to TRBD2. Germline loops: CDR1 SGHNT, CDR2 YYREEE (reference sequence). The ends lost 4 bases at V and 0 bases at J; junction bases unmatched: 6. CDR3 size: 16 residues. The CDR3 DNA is TGTGCCAGCAGCATGAGGCTAGCGGGGAGCACAGATACGCAGTATTTT. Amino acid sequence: CASSMRLAGSTDTQYF.

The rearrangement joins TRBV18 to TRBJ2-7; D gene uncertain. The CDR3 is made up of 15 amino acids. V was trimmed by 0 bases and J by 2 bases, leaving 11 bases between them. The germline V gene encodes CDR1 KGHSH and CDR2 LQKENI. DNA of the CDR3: TGTGCCAGCTCACCACCTTCATCAGCCCCCTACGAGCAGTACTTC. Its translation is CASSPPSSAPYEQYF.